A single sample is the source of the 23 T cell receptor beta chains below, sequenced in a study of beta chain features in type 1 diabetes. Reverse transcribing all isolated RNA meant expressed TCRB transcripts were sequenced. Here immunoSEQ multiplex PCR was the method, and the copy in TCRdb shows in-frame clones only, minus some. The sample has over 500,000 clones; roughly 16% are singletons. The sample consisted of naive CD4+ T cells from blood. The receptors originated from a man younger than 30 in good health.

CDR3 region: CSVEQGANEKLFF. CDR3 DNA sequence: TGCAGCGTAGAACAGGGGGCTAATGAAAAACTGTTTTTT. The J gene is TRBJ1-4, the V gene TRBV29-1; 8 positions match TRBD1. Germline V gene sequence: CDR1 SQVTM, CDR2 ANQGSEA. The V and J ends lost 6 bases and 3 bases, in that order; junction bases with no gene match: 3. The CDR3 extends over 13 amino acids.

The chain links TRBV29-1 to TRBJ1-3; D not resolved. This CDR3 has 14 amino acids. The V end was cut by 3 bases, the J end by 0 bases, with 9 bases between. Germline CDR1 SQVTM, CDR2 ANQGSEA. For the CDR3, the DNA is TGCAGCGTTGACGGTAGGAGCTCTGGAAACACCATATATTTT. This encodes CSVDGRSSGNTIYF.

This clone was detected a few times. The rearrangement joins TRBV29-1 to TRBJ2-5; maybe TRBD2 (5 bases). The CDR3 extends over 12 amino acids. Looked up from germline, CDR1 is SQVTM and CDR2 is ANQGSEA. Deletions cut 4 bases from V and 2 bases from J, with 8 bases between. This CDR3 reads CSVAGSQETQYF. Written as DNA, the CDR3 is TGCAGCGTTGCGGGATCACAAGAGACCCAGTACTTC.

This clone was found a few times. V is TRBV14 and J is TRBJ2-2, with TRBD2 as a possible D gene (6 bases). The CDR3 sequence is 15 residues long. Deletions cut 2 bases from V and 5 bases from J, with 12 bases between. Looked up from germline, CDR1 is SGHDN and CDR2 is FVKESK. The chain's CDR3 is CASSQNHGGTGELFF. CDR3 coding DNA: TGTGCCAGCAGCCAAAATCATGGGGGGACCGGGGAGCTGTTTTTT. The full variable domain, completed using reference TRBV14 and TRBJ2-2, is EAGVTQFPSHSVIEKGQTVTLRCDPISGHDNLYWYRRVMGKEIKFLLHFVKESKQDESGMPNNRFLAERTGGTYSTLKVQPAELEDSGVYFCASSQNHGGTGELFFGEGSRLTVL.

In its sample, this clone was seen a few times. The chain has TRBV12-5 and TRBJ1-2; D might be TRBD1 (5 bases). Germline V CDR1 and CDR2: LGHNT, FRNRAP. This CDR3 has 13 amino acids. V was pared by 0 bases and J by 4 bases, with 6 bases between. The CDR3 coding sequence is TGTGCTAGTGGTTTGGTTCAGGGCTATGGCTACACCTTC. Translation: CASGLVQGYGYTF.

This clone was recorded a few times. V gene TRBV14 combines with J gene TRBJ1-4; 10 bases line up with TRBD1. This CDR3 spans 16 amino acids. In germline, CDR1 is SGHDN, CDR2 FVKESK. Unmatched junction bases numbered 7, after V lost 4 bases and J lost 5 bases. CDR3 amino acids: CASSPFRDRGNEKLFF. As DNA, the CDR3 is TGTGCCAGCAGCCCTTTTAGGGACAGGGGAAATGAAAAACTGTTTTTT.

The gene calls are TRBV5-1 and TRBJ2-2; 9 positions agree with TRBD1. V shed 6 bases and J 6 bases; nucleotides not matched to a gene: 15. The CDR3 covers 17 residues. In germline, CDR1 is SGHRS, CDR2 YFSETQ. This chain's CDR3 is CASTLRPGQGGAGELFF. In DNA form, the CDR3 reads TGCGCCAGCACCCTAAGACCGGGACAGGGAGGTGCCGGGGAGCTGTTTTTT.

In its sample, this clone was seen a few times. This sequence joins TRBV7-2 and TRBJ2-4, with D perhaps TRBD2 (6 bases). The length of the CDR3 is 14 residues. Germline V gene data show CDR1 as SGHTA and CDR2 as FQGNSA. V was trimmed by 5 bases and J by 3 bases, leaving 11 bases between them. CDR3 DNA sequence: TGTGCCAGCAGCCCCCCCGGGAGCAAAAACATTCAGTACTTC. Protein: CASSPPGSKNIQYF.

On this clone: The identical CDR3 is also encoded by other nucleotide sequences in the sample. The CDR3 loop reads CSARMNTEAFF. The CDR3 bases are TGCAGTGCTAGAATGAACACTGAAGCTTTCTTT. The rearrangement uses TRBV20-1 and TRBJ1-1; D gene uncertain. V lost 2 bases and J lost 0, with 1 base in between. This CDR3 comprises 11 residues. CDR1 DFQATT and CDR2 SNEGSKA come from the germline V gene (reference sequence).

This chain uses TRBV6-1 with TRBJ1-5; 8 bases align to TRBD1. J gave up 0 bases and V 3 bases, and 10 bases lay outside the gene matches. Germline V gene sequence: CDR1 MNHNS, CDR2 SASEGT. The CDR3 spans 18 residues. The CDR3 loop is CASSDMRTGPDSNQPQHF. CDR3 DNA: TGTGCCAGCAGTGATATGAGGACAGGGCCAGATAGCAATCAGCCCCAGCATTTT.

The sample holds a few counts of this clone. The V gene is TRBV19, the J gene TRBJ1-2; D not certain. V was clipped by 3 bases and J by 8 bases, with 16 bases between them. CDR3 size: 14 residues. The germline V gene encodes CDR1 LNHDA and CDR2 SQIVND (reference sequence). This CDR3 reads CASSIADSSAGYTF. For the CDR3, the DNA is TGTGCCAGTAGTATCGCCGATTCGTCAGCGGGCTACACCTTC.

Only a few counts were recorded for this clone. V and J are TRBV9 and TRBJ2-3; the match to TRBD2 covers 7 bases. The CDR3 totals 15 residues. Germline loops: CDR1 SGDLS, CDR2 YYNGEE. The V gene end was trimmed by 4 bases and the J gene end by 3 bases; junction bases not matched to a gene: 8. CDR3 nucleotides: TGTGCCAGCAGCTCCCGAGAGGGACTAACAGATACGCAGTATTTT. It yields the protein CASSSREGLTDTQYF.

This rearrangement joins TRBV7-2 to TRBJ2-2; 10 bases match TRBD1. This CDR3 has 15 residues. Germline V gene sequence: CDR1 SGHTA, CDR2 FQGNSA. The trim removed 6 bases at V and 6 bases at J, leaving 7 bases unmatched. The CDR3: CASSPGTGVPGELFF. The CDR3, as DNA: TGTGCCAGCAGTCCCGGGACAGGGGTTCCCGGGGAGCTGTTTTTT. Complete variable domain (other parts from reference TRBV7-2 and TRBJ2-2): GAGVSQSPSNKVTEKGKDVELRCDPISGHTALYWYRQSLGQGLEFLIYFQGNSAPDKSGLPSDRFSAERTGGSVSTLTIQRTQQEDSAVYLCASSPGTGVPGELFFGEGSRLTVL.

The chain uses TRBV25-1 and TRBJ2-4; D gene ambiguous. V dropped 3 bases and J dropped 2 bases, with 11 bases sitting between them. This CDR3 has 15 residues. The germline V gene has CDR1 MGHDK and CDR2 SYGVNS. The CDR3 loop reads CASSDPASPKNIQYF. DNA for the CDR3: TGTGCCAGCAGTGACCCCGCCAGCCCCAAAAACATTCAGTACTTC.

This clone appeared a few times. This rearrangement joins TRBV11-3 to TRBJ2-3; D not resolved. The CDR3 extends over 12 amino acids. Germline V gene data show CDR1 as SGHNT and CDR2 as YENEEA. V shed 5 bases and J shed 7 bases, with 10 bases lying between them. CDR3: CASSPSGYTQYF. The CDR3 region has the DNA TGTGCCAGCAGCCCTAGTGGATATACGCAGTATTTT.

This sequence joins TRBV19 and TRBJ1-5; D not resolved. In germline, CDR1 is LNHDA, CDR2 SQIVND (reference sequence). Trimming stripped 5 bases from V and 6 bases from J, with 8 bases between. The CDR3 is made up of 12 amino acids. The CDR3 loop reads CASSRGGQPQHF. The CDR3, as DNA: TGTGCCAGTAGTCGAGGAGGTCAGCCCCAGCATTTT.

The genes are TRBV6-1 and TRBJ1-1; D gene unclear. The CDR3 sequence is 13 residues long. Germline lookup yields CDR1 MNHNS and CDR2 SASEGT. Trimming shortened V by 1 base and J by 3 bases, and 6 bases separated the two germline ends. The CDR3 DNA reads TGTGCCAGCAGTGAAGGGACCTACACTGAAGCTTTCTTT. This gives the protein CASSEGTYTEAFF.

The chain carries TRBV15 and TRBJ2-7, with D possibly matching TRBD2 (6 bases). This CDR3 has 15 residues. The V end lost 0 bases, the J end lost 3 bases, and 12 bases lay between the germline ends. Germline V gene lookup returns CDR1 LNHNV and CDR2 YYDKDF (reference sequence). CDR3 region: CATSREASVSYEQYF. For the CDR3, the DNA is TGTGCCACCAGCAGAGAGGCTAGCGTGAGCTACGAGCAGTACTTC.

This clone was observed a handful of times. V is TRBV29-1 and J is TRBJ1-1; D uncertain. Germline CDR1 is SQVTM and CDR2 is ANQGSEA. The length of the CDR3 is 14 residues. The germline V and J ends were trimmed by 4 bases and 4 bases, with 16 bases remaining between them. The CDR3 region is CSVAYPEVGTEAFF. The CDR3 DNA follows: TGCAGCGTTGCATATCCCGAGGTGGGCACTGAAGCTTTCTTT.

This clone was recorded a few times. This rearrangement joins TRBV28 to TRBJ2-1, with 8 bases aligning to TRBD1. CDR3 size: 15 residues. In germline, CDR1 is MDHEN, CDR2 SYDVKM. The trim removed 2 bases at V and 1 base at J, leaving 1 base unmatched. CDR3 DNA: TGTGCCAGCAGTTTAGACAGGGGTTCCTACAATGAGCAGTTCTTC. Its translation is CASSLDRGSYNEQFF.

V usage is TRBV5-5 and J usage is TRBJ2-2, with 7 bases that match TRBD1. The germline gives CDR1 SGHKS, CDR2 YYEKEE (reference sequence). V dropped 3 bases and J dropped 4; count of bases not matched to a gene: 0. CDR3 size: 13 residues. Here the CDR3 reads CASSWTGTGELFF. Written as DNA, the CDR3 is TGTGCCAGCAGCTGGACAGGCACCGGGGAGCTGTTTTTT.

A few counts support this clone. The CDR3 nucleotides read TGTGCCATCAGTGAGGATGTTCGGAACACTGAAGCTTTCTTT. Translation: CAISEDVRNTEAFF. The chain recombines TRBV10-3 with TRBJ1-1; D not resolved. This CDR3 is 14 amino acids long. V lost 2 bases, J lost 1 base, and 8 bases lay in between. Germline assignment: CDR1 ENHRY and CDR2 SYGVKD.

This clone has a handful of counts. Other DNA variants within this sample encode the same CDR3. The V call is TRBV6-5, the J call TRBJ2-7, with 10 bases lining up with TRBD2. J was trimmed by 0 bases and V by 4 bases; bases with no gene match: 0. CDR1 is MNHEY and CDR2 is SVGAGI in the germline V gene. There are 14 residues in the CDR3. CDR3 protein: CASSLAGGSYEQYF. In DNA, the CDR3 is TGTGCCAGCAGTTTAGCGGGAGGCTCCTACGAGCAGTACTTC.